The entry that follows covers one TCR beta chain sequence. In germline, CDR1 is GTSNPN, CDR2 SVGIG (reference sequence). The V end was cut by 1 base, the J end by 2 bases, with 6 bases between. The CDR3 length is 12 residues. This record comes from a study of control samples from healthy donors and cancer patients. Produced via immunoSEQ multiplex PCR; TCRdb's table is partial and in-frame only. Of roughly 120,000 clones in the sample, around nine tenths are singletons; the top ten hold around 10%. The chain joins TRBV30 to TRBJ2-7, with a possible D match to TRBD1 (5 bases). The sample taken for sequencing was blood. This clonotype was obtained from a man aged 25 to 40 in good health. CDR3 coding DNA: TGTGCCTGGAGTGGGACAACCTACGAGCAGTACTTC. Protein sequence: CAWSGTTYEQYF. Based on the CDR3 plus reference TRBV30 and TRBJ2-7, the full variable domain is SQTIHQWPATLVQPVGSPLSLECTVEGTSNPNLYWYRQAAGRGLQLLFYSVGIGQISSEVPQNLSASRPQDRQFILSSKKLLLSDSGFYLCAWSGTTYEQYFGPGTRLTVT.